The rows below give T cell receptor beta chains drawn from one sample of a study of Ad26.COV2.S vaccination and SARS-CoV-2 variants. The protocol was immunoSEQ multiplex PCR, while the TCRdb copy is restricted to in-frame clones and leaves out a portion. The data contain some 180,000 clones, around 90% of them seen just once; the ten biggest clones take up 5.5% to 6%. The material sequenced was peripheral blood, taken after recovery from COVID-19. All receptors derive from a human donor who had recovered from COVID-19. The conserved cysteine and the conserved F or W are not part of the CDR3 here.

TRBV18	ASSPDSLSEQY
TRBV7-3	ASSLDGARATEAF
TRBV2	ASSATSPGELF
TRBV25-1	ASGRGIDTQY
TRBV5-4	ASKASAKETQY
TRBV19	ASRSSDRVKAEAF
TRBV9	ASSSRGGQYGYT
TRBV11-3	ASSSNGGLAEAF
TRBV6-1	ASSDRLAGESYNEQF
TRBV7-2	ASKRLGFDGEKLF
TRBV21-1	ASRYNYEQY
TRBV29-1	SASGRRDTQY
TRBV18	ASSLVPGGALRGSYNSPLH
TRBV5-1	ASSLASPMPRETQY